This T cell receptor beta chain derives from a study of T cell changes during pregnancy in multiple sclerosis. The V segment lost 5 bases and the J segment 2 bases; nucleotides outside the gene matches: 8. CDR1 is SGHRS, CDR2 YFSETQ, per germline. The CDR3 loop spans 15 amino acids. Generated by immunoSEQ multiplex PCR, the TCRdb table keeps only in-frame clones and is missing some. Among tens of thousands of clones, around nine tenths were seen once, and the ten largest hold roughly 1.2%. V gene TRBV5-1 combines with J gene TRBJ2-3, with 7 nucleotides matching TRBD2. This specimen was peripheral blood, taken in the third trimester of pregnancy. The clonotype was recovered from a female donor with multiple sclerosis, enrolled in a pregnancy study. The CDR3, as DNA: TGCGCCAGCAGTTCGACGGGACTATCCACAGATACGCAGTATTTT. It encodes CASSSTGLSTDTQYF.